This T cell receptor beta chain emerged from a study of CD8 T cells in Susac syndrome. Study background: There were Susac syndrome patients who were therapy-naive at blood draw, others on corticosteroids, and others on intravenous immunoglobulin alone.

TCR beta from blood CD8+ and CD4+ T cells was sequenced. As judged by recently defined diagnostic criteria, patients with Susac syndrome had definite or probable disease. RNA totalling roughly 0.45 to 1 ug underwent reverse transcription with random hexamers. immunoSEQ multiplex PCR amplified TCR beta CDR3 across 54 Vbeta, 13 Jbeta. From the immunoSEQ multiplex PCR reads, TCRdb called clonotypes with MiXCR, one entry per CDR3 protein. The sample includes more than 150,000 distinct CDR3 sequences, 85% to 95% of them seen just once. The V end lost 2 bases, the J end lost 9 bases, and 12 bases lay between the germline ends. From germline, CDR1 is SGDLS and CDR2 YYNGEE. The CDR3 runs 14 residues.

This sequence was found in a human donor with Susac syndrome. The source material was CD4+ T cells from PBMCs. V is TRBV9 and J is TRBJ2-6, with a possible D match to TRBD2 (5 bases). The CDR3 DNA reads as TGTGCCAGCAGCGTCGGACTTTGGGGCAACGTCCTGACTTTC. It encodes CASSVGLWGNVLTF.